These T cell receptor beta chains were read from a single sample in a study of cytomegalovirus exposure and HLA in healthy donors. Sequenced by immunoSEQ multiplex PCR; TCRdb stores in-frame clones only, minus some. Of approximately 200,000 clones in the sample, approximately 80% were seen once. The sequenced material came from PBMCs. These receptors were obtained from a woman in her late teens or twenties in good health and CMV-seropositive. Each CDR3 is given with its conserved first and last residue. The D gene is left open where the match is weak. Part of the rows lack a size; the others show once, few, many or a class for expanded clones.

cdr3_nt: TGTGCCAGTAGTGGGCGGAGCGGGGAAGAGCAGTACTTC
cdr3_aa: CASSGRSGEEQYF
d_call: TRBD2
clone_size: NA
v_call: TRBV19
j_call: TRBJ2-7

cdr3_nt: TGTGCCAGCAGTGACGAAGCGGGGGGGCGAGGGACCCAGTACTTC
cdr3_aa: CASSDEAGGRGTQYF
d_call: TRBD2
clone_size: NA
v_call: TRBV6-4
j_call: TRBJ2-5

cdr3_nt: TGTGCCAGCAGTTACGGGGACTTCACTGAAGCTTTCTTT
cdr3_aa: CASSYGDFTEAFF
d_call: NA
clone_size: NA
v_call: TRBV6-5
j_call: TRBJ1-1

cdr3_nt: TGTGCCAGCAGCGAGGTGGAGAGCAGGGTCCAAGAGACCCAGTACTTC
cdr3_aa: CASSEVESRVQETQYF
d_call: NA
clone_size: NA
v_call: TRBV5-4
j_call: TRBJ2-5

cdr3_nt: TGCGCCAGCAGCTTGGAGGGTAGGAGGATGGAGCCCCAGCATTTT
cdr3_aa: CASSLEGRRMEPQHF
d_call: NA
clone_size: NA
v_call: TRBV5-1
j_call: TRBJ1-5

cdr3_nt: TGTGCCAGTAGTATTTCCGCGGCATTTTATGGCTACACCTTC
cdr3_aa: CASSISAAFYGYTF
d_call: NA
clone_size: NA
v_call: TRBV19
j_call: TRBJ1-2

cdr3_nt: TGTGCCAGCGGTACAGGGAAAGTGCAGTTCTTC
cdr3_aa: CASGTGKVQFF
d_call: NA
clone_size: NA
v_call: TRBV7-9
j_call: TRBJ2-1

cdr3_nt: TGCGCCAGCAGCTTGGTCGGGCACCCGGGACTAGCGGGGCCCCCACCCAGGGATACGCAGTATTTT
cdr3_aa: CASSLVGHPGLAGPPPRDTQYF
d_call: TRBD2
clone_size: NA
v_call: TRBV5-1
j_call: TRBJ2-3

cdr3_nt: TGTGCCAGCAGCGCCCGGACTAGCGGGGACTTCCAAGAGACCCAGTACTTC
cdr3_aa: CASSARTSGDFQETQYF
d_call: TRBD2
clone_size: NA
v_call: TRBV9
j_call: TRBJ2-5

cdr3_nt: TGTGCCAGCAGCTCGGCGGGATCCGGCCGGGGCTACACCTTC
cdr3_aa: CASSSAGSGRGYTF
d_call: NA
clone_size: NA
v_call: TRBV5-6
j_call: TRBJ1-2

cdr3_nt: TGTGCCGGCACCTCCCCCTTGGGGGACAATGGCTACACCTTC
cdr3_aa: CAGTSPLGDNGYTF
d_call: NA
clone_size: NA
v_call: TRBV21-1
j_call: TRBJ1-2

cdr3_nt: TGTGCCAGTGGGCCGGGACTAGCGGGGGCCTACCAAGAGACCCAGTACTTC
cdr3_aa: CASGPGLAGAYQETQYF
d_call: TRBD2
clone_size: NA
v_call: TRBV19
j_call: TRBJ2-5

cdr3_nt: TGTGCCACCTCATCCCTAGGACAGGACTACCAAGAGACCCAGTACTTC
cdr3_aa: CATSSLGQDYQETQYF
d_call: TRBD1
clone_size: NA
v_call: TRBV2
j_call: TRBJ2-5

cdr3_nt: TGTGCCAGCAGCTTGACTAGCGGGGGCCCGGGAGATACGCAGTATTTT
cdr3_aa: CASSLTSGGPGDTQYF
d_call: TRBD2
clone_size: NA
v_call: TRBV11-2
j_call: TRBJ2-3

cdr3_nt: TGTGCCAGCAGCGCCGGGACTAGTATGTACGAGCAGTACTTC
cdr3_aa: CASSAGTSMYEQYF
d_call: TRBD2
clone_size: NA
v_call: TRBV5-4
j_call: TRBJ2-7

cdr3_nt: TGTGCCAGCAGCCGGGACAGGGGGACGTTAGGCATTCAGTACTTC
cdr3_aa: CASSRDRGTLGIQYF
d_call: TRBD1
clone_size: NA
v_call: TRBV14
j_call: TRBJ2-4

cdr3_nt: TGTGCCAGCTCACCACTGTCCCGGGACAGGGCCCTCAATGAGCAGTTCTTC
cdr3_aa: CASSPLSRDRALNEQFF
d_call: TRBD1
clone_size: NA
v_call: TRBV18
j_call: TRBJ2-1

cdr3_nt: TGTGCCAGCGCCCGGGACAGGGGAGACAATGAGCAGTTCTTC
cdr3_aa: CASARDRGDNEQFF
d_call: TRBD1
clone_size: NA
v_call: TRBV2
j_call: TRBJ2-1

cdr3_nt: TGTGCCAGCAGCCAAGATCTGACTAGCGGGTACAATGAGCAGTTCTTC
cdr3_aa: CASSQDLTSGYNEQFF
d_call: TRBD2
clone_size: NA
v_call: TRBV14
j_call: TRBJ2-1

cdr3_nt: TGTGCCAGTAGTATAAGGCAAAGGACAGGTCATGGCTACACCTTC
cdr3_aa: CASSIRQRTGHGYTF
d_call: TRBD1
clone_size: NA
v_call: TRBV19
j_call: TRBJ1-2

cdr3_nt: TGTGCCAGCAGCTTGGTTGGGGGGGGCCGGACCGGGGAGCTGTTTTTT
cdr3_aa: CASSLVGGGRTGELFF
d_call: NA
clone_size: NA
v_call: TRBV5-6
j_call: TRBJ2-2

cdr3_nt: TGTGCCAGCAGCCTGGGACAGGGGGGATATGGCTACACCTTC
cdr3_aa: CASSLGQGGYGYTF
d_call: TRBD1
clone_size: NA
v_call: TRBV9
j_call: TRBJ1-2

cdr3_nt: TGCGCCAGCAGCCATGGGACTAGCCGGGAGACCCAGTACTTC
cdr3_aa: CASSHGTSRETQYF
d_call: TRBD2
clone_size: NA
v_call: TRBV4-3
j_call: TRBJ2-5

cdr3_nt: TGTGCCAGTATTCCGTGGGGTGCGGGGAACACTGAAGCTTTCTTT
cdr3_aa: CASIPWGAGNTEAFF
d_call: NA
clone_size: NA
v_call: TRBV19
j_call: TRBJ1-1

cdr3_nt: TGTGCCTGGACCCCTCCGAATGGACACCTGAACACTGAAGCTTTCTTT
cdr3_aa: CAWTPPNGHLNTEAFF
d_call: NA
clone_size: NA
v_call: TRBV30
j_call: TRBJ1-1

cdr3_nt: TGTGCCAGCAGCCCCTTTGGACTAGGAGGGGAGCAGTTCTTC
cdr3_aa: CASSPFGLGGEQFF
d_call: TRBD2
clone_size: NA
v_call: TRBV7-6
j_call: TRBJ2-1

cdr3_nt: TGTGCCAGCAGCTTGACCGGGACTAGCTCCCGGAGCTCCTACAATGAGCAGTTCTTC
cdr3_aa: CASSLTGTSSRSSYNEQFF
d_call: TRBD2
clone_size: NA
v_call: TRBV5-6
j_call: TRBJ2-1

cdr3_nt: TGTGCCAGAAGCCTTGGGGGGGCAGAGACCCAGTACTTC
cdr3_aa: CARSLGGAETQYF
d_call: NA
clone_size: once
v_call: TRBV5-3
j_call: TRBJ2-5

cdr3_nt: TGCAGCGTAGCGGGGGGTTGGATAGAGACCCAGTACTTC
cdr3_aa: CSVAGGWIETQYF
d_call: TRBD2
clone_size: NA
v_call: TRBV29-1
j_call: TRBJ2-5

cdr3_nt: TGTGCCAGCAGCTCAGGAATTCTACGCACAGATACGCAGTATTTT
cdr3_aa: CASSSGILRTDTQYF
d_call: NA
clone_size: NA
v_call: TRBV9
j_call: TRBJ2-3

cdr3_nt: TGTGCCAGCAGCCCCGTTACCGGGGAGCTGTTTTTT
cdr3_aa: CASSPVTGELFF
d_call: NA
clone_size: NA
v_call: TRBV14
j_call: TRBJ2-2

cdr3_nt: TGCGCCAGCAGTGTTACAGGGGAGCCCACTGAAGCTTTCTTT
cdr3_aa: CASSVTGEPTEAFF
d_call: TRBD1
clone_size: NA
v_call: TRBV10-2
j_call: TRBJ1-1

cdr3_nt: TGTGCCAGCAGTTTAGGTAGCGGGGGGCCGCAAGGGACCCAGTACTTC
cdr3_aa: CASSLGSGGPQGTQYF
d_call: TRBD2
clone_size: NA
v_call: TRBV27
j_call: TRBJ2-5

cdr3_nt: TGTGCCTGGAGTGATAGGGGCGGCTACACCTTC
cdr3_aa: CAWSDRGGYTF
d_call: NA
clone_size: NA
v_call: TRBV30
j_call: TRBJ1-2

cdr3_nt: TGTGCCAGCGCTACGGAGGGACTCGGGAATACGCAGTATTTT
cdr3_aa: CASATEGLGNTQYF
d_call: NA
clone_size: NA
v_call: TRBV27
j_call: TRBJ2-3

cdr3_nt: TGCGCCAGCAGCCAAGTTTCAGGCTCACAAGAGACCCAGTACTTC
cdr3_aa: CASSQVSGSQETQYF
d_call: NA
clone_size: NA
v_call: TRBV4-1
j_call: TRBJ2-5

cdr3_nt: TGCGCCAGCAGCCCAAGACTAGCGGGTAAGGGCTCTGGGGCCAACGTCCTGACTTTC
cdr3_aa: CASSPRLAGKGSGANVLTF
d_call: TRBD2
clone_size: NA
v_call: TRBV4-3
j_call: TRBJ2-6

cdr3_nt: TGTGCCAGCAGCGATTCCAGCTCCTACAATGAGCAGTTCTTC
cdr3_aa: CASSDSSSYNEQFF
d_call: NA
clone_size: NA
v_call: TRBV7-2
j_call: TRBJ2-1

cdr3_nt: TGTGCCTGGATAGACCCCGGGCAGCCCCAGCATTTT
cdr3_aa: CAWIDPGQPQHF
d_call: NA
clone_size: NA
v_call: TRBV30
j_call: TRBJ1-5

cdr3_nt: TGCGCCAGCAGCCAGGAGAGCGGGACCCAGTACTTC
cdr3_aa: CASSQESGTQYF
d_call: NA
clone_size: NA
v_call: TRBV4-3
j_call: TRBJ2-5

cdr3_nt: TGTGCCAGCAACCCCGCTGGACTTAGCACAGATACGCAGTATTTT
cdr3_aa: CASNPAGLSTDTQYF
d_call: NA
clone_size: NA
v_call: TRBV27
j_call: TRBJ2-3

cdr3_nt: TGTGCCAGCTGCCTCAGGGGCCGTAACACTGAAGCTTTCTTT
cdr3_aa: CASCLRGRNTEAFF
d_call: NA
clone_size: NA
v_call: TRBV18
j_call: TRBJ1-1

cdr3_nt: TGCGCCAGCAGCCAAGATCGGGGGAGTTCTGGCTACACCTTC
cdr3_aa: CASSQDRGSSGYTF
d_call: NA
clone_size: once
v_call: TRBV4-1
j_call: TRBJ1-2

cdr3_nt: TGCGCCAGCAGCCAAGTCGCCAGGGACAGCAAAAATCAGCCCCAGCATTTT
cdr3_aa: CASSQVARDSKNQPQHF
d_call: TRBD1
clone_size: NA
v_call: TRBV4-1
j_call: TRBJ1-5

cdr3_nt: TGTGCCAGCAGTGACGGTCGGGGGGGCACAGATACGCAGTATTTT
cdr3_aa: CASSDGRGGTDTQYF
d_call: TRBD2
clone_size: NA
v_call: TRBV6-4
j_call: TRBJ2-3

cdr3_nt: TGTGCCAGCAGCTTAATGGGGACAGGGATATACAATGAGCAGTTCTTC
cdr3_aa: CASSLMGTGIYNEQFF
d_call: TRBD1
clone_size: NA
v_call: TRBV13
j_call: TRBJ2-1

cdr3_nt: TGTGCCAGCAGCGTAGGGGACAGCACTAACTATGGCTACACCTTC
cdr3_aa: CASSVGDSTNYGYTF
d_call: TRBD1
clone_size: NA
v_call: TRBV9
j_call: TRBJ1-2

cdr3_nt: TGTGCCAGCAGTCGGTTCCGGGATAGCAATCAGCCCCAGCATTTT
cdr3_aa: CASSRFRDSNQPQHF
d_call: NA
clone_size: NA
v_call: TRBV9
j_call: TRBJ1-5

cdr3_nt: TGTGCCAGCACCTACGCGGATACGCAGTATTTT
cdr3_aa: CASTYADTQYF
d_call: NA
clone_size: NA
v_call: TRBV27
j_call: TRBJ2-3

cdr3_nt: TGTGCCAGCAGGGAGGCCGGGACAGGGGTTCAGCCCCAGCATTTT
cdr3_aa: CASREAGTGVQPQHF
d_call: TRBD1
clone_size: once
v_call: TRBV6-1
j_call: TRBJ1-5

cdr3_nt: TGTGCCAGCTCACCACAGGGGCCAGATCCCAATTCACCCCTCCACTTT
cdr3_aa: CASSPQGPDPNSPLHF
d_call: NA
clone_size: NA
v_call: TRBV18
j_call: TRBJ1-6